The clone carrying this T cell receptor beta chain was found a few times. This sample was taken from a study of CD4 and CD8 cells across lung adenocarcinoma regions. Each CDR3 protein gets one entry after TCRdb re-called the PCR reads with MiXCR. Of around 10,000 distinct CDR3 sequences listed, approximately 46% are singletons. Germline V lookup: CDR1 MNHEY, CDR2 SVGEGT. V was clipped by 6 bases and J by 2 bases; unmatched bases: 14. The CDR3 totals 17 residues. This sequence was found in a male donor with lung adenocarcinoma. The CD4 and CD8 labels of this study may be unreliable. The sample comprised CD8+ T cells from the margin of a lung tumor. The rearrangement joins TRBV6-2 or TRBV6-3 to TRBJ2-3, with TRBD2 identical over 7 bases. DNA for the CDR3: TGTGCCAGCAGCGTAAACCTAGGGGCGGGGGACACAGATACGCAGTATTTT. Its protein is CASSVNLGAGDTDTQYF.